Below, 32 T cell receptor beta chains from the same sample are listed, as sequenced in a study of cytomegalovirus exposure and HLA in healthy donors. 13 Jbeta primers and 60 Vbeta primers were used for the PCR. The data were produced by immunoSEQ multiplex PCR, yet TCRdb's version contains in-frame clones alone and is incomplete. The data contain about 160,000 clones, roughly 84% of them singletons. The sample was PBMCs. The receptors shown here come from a man aged 25 to 40 in good health and CMV-seronegative.

CDR3 DNA sequence: TGCGCCAGCAGCCCTTTAGAGCTTGCGAACACCGGGGAGCTGTTTTTT. Translating gives CASSPLELANTGELFF. The chain recombines TRBV5-1 with TRBJ2-2, with D hard to call. Looked up from germline, CDR1 is SGHRS and CDR2 is YFSETQ. Trimming shortened V by 4 bases and J by 0 bases, and 13 bases separated the two germline ends. This CDR3 comprises 16 residues.

This clone was picked up a small number of times. The rearrangement links TRBV6-1 to TRBJ1-1; maybe TRBD1 (5 bases). This CDR3 is 13 amino acids long. V lost 4 bases and J lost 7, with 13 bases in between. Per the germline V gene, CDR1 is MNHNS and CDR2 is SASEGT. As DNA, the CDR3 is TGTGCCAGCAGTGTCGGTGGGGCTGGTGAAGCTTTCTTT. Protein product: CASSVGGAGEAFF.

In DNA, the CDR3 is TGTGCCACCAGCAGAGATCCCGGGAGGCTAGCGGGCAACAATGAGCAGTTCTTC. Translated, it gives CATSRDPGRLAGNNEQFF. The V gene is TRBV15, the J gene TRBJ2-1; 8 nucleotides align to TRBD2. Germline values: CDR1 LNHNV, CDR2 YYDKDF (reference sequence). The J segment lost 5 bases and the V segment lost 0 bases, leaving 12 bases of the junction unmatched. This CDR3 has 18 amino acids.

The V and J genes are TRBV6-5 and TRBJ1-6; 7 bases agree with TRBD1. The junction had 6 bases not matched to a gene; V was cut back by 4 bases and J by 6 bases. The CDR3 contains 15 residues. From germline, CDR1 is MNHEY and CDR2 SVGAGI. In nucleotides, the CDR3 is TGTGCCAGCAGTTTTTCGACAGGGACTAATTCACCCCTCCACTTT. Translated: CASSFSTGTNSPLHF.

The rearrangement uses TRBV9 and TRBJ1-2, with D possibly being TRBD1 (6 bases). This CDR3 comprises 14 residues. V gave up 4 bases and J gave up 2 bases, with 12 bases separating them. Germline CDR1 and CDR2: SGDLS and YYNGEE. The CDR3 region is CASSSRDINYGYTF. CDR3 in DNA: TGTGCCAGCAGCTCCCGGGACATCAACTATGGCTACACCTTC.

The rearrangement links TRBV5-1 to TRBJ1-4, with 8 nucleotides matching TRBD1. The CDR3 is 17 amino acids. J lost 5 bases, V lost 4 bases, and 13 bases had no gene match. CDR1 SGHRS and CDR2 YFSETQ come from the germline V gene. The CDR3 spells CASSMKWTGSHNEKLFF. The DNA for the CDR3 is TGCGCCAGCAGCATGAAGTGGACAGGGTCACACAATGAAAAACTGTTTTTT.

V is TRBV29-1 and J is TRBJ2-3, with 9 bases fitting TRBD1. The CDR3 is 13 residues long. Trimming removed 7 bases from V and 5 bases from J; junction bases left unmatched: 7. CDR1 and CDR2 (germline): SQVTM, ANQGSEA. In DNA, the CDR3 is TGCAGCGCCTCGACAGGGGGAGGAGATACGCAGTATTTT. Its protein is CSASTGGGDTQYF.

The chain has TRBV5-1 and TRBJ1-6, with D perhaps matching TRBD1 (5 bases). Germline-derived CDR1 and CDR2 are SGHRS and YFSETQ. This CDR3 has 17 amino acids. Trimming took off 4 bases at V and 0 bases at J, with 14 bases between the two ends. As DNA, the CDR3 is TGCGCCAGCAGCCCGGGGGTCCCTGGCTCCTATAATTCACCCCTCCACTTT. Amino acids: CASSPGVPGSYNSPLHF.

This chain links TRBV4-2 with TRBJ2-1; possibly TRBD2 for D (6 bases). Germline lookup yields CDR1 LGHNA and CDR2 YNFKEQ. Trimming took off 4 bases at V and 9 bases at J, with 13 bases between the two ends. The CDR3 sequence is 13 residues long. The CDR3 reads CASSPGLFGEQFF. Written as DNA, the CDR3 is TGTGCCAGCAGCCCAGGACTATTCGGTGAGCAGTTCTTC.

The chain recombines TRBV21-1 with TRBJ1-1; the table calls TRBD1, which could not be checked here. TRBV21-1 is recorded as a pseudogene. The CDR3 is made up of 17 amino acids. The CDR3 coding sequence is TGTGCCAGCAGCAAAGCGGTAGGGGGAGCTGGGGACACTGAAGCTTTCTTT. Translated, it gives CASSKAVGGAGDTEAFF.

This chain links TRBV6-4 with TRBJ1-1; perhaps TRBD1 as D (6 bases). Germline V gene sequence: CDR1 MRHNA, CDR2 SNTAGT. Trimming pared 7 bases from V and 3 bases from J, leaving 18 bases between. This CDR3 region has 15 residues. In DNA, the CDR3 is TGTGCCAGCAAATGGGCAGGGGAAGCGGACACTGAAGCTTTCTTT. Residues: CASKWAGEADTEAFF.

This clone was observed a single time. The chain links TRBV4-3 to TRBJ2-3; 8 bases are a match to TRBD2. The junction had 14 bases not matched to a gene; V was cut back by 1 base and J by 5 bases. The V gene's germline CDR1 is LGHNA and CDR2 YSLEER. This CDR3 is built from 18 residues. CDR3 sequence (DNA): TGCGCCAGCAGCCAAGTCGGGCAGTCGGGGGGGAGGGAAGATACGCAGTATTTT. Encoded protein: CASSQVGQSGGREDTQYF.

V gene TRBV4-1 combines with J gene TRBJ2-5; unclear D gene. TRBJ2-7 matches the DNA end more closely, so the J call is doubtful. Germline CDR1 MGHRA, CDR2 YSYEKL. The CDR3 covers 12 residues. The CDR3 nucleotides are TGCGCCAGCAGCCAAGTCCTGGGCGAGCAGTACTTC. Its protein product is CASSQVLGEQYF.

The rearrangement joins TRBV11-3 to TRBJ2-7, with TRBD2 matching 10 bases. With 2 bases clipped from V and 1 base from J, the junction kept 2 bases outside the gene matches. Germline loops: CDR1 SGHNT, CDR2 YENEEA. The CDR3 extends over 15 amino acids. The CDR3 here is CASSLLAGDSYEQYF. CDR3 nucleotide sequence: TGTGCCAGCAGCTTACTAGCGGGAGATTCCTACGAGCAGTACTTC.

The V gene is TRBV7-6, the J gene TRBJ1-1; the D gene is possibly TRBD1 (5 bases). V lost 5 bases to trimming and J lost 5 bases, with 18 bases between them. Germline V gene data show CDR1 as SGHVS and CDR2 as FNYEAQ. The CDR3 runs to 15 residues. CDR3 protein: CASSILQGGLTEAFF. DNA of the CDR3: TGTGCCAGCAGCATACTCCAGGGAGGGTTGACTGAAGCTTTCTTT.

The chain links TRBV6-5 to TRBJ1-1; tentatively, D is TRBD1 (5 bases). The CDR3 length is 14 residues. V lost 0 bases and J lost 6, with 11 bases in between. Per germline, CDR1 MNHEY and CDR2 SVGAGI. The CDR3 reads CASSYSAGDSEAFF. DNA of the CDR3: TGTGCCAGCAGTTACTCGGCGGGGGACTCTGAAGCTTTCTTT.

The V and J genes are TRBV11-1 and TRBJ1-1; D possibly corresponds to TRBD1 (5 bases). V lost 3 bases, J lost 2 bases, and 16 bases lay in between. The length of the CDR3 is 16 residues. The germline V gene encodes CDR1 SGHAT and CDR2 FQDESV (reference sequence). The CDR3 here is CASSLGFTGVNTEAFF. The CDR3, as DNA: TGTGCCAGCAGCTTGGGATTCACAGGCGTCAACACTGAAGCTTTCTTT.

The rearrangement joins TRBV5-3 to TRBJ1-2; D gene uncertain. TRBV5-3 is reported as an ORF; its role is uncertain. V shed 2 bases and J shed 6 bases, with 14 bases lying between them. The CDR3 sequence is 14 residues long. The CDR3 DNA reads as TGTGCCAGAAGCTTAACGGGAGGGAGGGATGGCTACACCTTC. This gives the protein CARSLTGGRDGYTF.

J is TRBJ1-2 and V is TRBV27; 10 nucleotides align to TRBD1. V shed 5 bases and J 4 bases; nucleotides not matched to a gene: 7. This CDR3 is 15 amino acids long. Germline V gives CDR1 MNHEY, CDR2 SMNVEV (reference sequence). CDR3 DNA: TGTGCCAGCAGTCGGGCGGGACAGGGGTCCTATGGCTACACCTTC. Encoded protein: CASSRAGQGSYGYTF.

The chain joins TRBV7-9 to TRBJ2-2; D unresolved. From germline, CDR1 is SEHNR and CDR2 FQNEAQ (reference sequence). V shed 1 base and J shed 4 bases, with 7 bases lying between them. The CDR3 is made up of 14 amino acids. Here the CDR3 reads CASSLVPGTGELFF. The CDR3 DNA follows: TGTGCCAGCAGCTTAGTCCCCGGCACCGGGGAGCTGTTTTTT.

This chain links TRBV5-6 with TRBJ1-2; D may be TRBD1 (6 bases). The CDR3 contains 14 residues. V shed 3 bases and J shed 3 bases, with 12 bases lying between them. Germline CDR1 reads SGHDT; CDR2 reads YYEEEE. The CDR3 DNA sequence: TGTGCCAGCAGCTCCGGAAACAGGGACTATGGCTACACCTTC. Residues: CASSSGNRDYGYTF.

The chain has TRBV10-2 and TRBJ2-1; 14 bases line up with TRBD2. Germline CDR1 WSHSY, CDR2 SAAADI. The J segment lost 6 bases and the V segment lost 0 bases, leaving 4 bases of the junction unmatched. CDR3 size: 17 residues. This chain's CDR3 is CASSESGTSGSGNEQFF. CDR3 DNA sequence: TGCGCCAGCAGTGAGTCAGGGACTAGCGGGAGTGGCAATGAGCAGTTCTTC.

Note on this clone: In the same sample, other DNA sequences code for this CDR3. The V and J genes are TRBV18 and TRBJ1-1; the match to TRBD1 covers 8 bases. J gave up 2 bases and V 4 bases, and 3 bases lay outside the gene matches. This CDR3 spans 14 amino acids. The germline gives CDR1 KGHSH, CDR2 LQKENI. The CDR3: CASSLGQGNTEAFF. In DNA form, the CDR3 reads TGTGCCAGCTCACTCGGACAGGGAAACACTGAAGCTTTCTTT.

The chain is built from TRBV7-5 and TRBJ2-7; the table names TRBD2, a call not compared with the DNA. TRBV7-5 is deemed a pseudogene. The CDR3 contains 15 residues. This chain's CDR3 is CVRSHGTSRGYEQYF. The DNA for the CDR3 is TGTGTCAGAAGCCACGGGACTAGCAGAGGTTACGAGCAGTACTTC.

The rearrangement uses TRBV29-1 and TRBJ2-2; 7 nucleotides line up with TRBD1. The CDR3 has 14 amino acids. The germline V gene has CDR1 SQVTM and CDR2 ANQGSEA. J gave up 1 base and V 4 bases, and 3 bases lay outside the gene matches. CDR3 loop: CSVGGTENTGELFF. CDR3 nucleotides: TGCAGCGTTGGGGGGACAGAGAACACCGGGGAGCTGTTTTTT.

This sequence joins TRBV6-5 and TRBJ2-1; the match to TRBD2 covers 12 bases. The ends lost 6 bases at V and 7 bases at J; junction bases unmatched: 7. The germline gives CDR1 MNHEY, CDR2 SVGAGI. CDR3 length: 15 amino acids. The DNA for the CDR3 is TGTGCCAGCAGGTTTCTAGCGGGAGGGCTTAATGAGCAGTTCTTC. Translation: CASRFLAGGLNEQFF.

The rearrangement links TRBV19 to TRBJ1-4; 9 bases line up with TRBD1. The CDR3 is 15 residues long. Germline CDR1 reads LNHDA; CDR2 reads SQIVND (reference sequence). V dropped 2 bases and J dropped 8; count of bases not matched to a gene: 6. In nucleotides, the CDR3 is TGTGCCAGTAGTATACAGATGACAGGGGGAGAAAAACTGTTTTTT. This encodes CASSIQMTGGEKLFF.

The V gene is TRBV4-1, the J gene TRBJ2-7; TRBD1 matches at 12 bases. With 2 bases clipped from V and 4 bases from J, the junction kept 12 bases outside the gene matches. In germline, CDR1 is MGHRA, CDR2 YSYEKL. The CDR3 covers 18 residues. CDR3 residues: CASSQSPPGQGAVYEQYF. In DNA, the CDR3 is TGCGCCAGCAGCCAAAGCCCCCCGGGACAGGGGGCCGTATACGAGCAGTACTTC.

The sample holds one count of this clone. V gene TRBV23-1 combines with J gene TRBJ2-5, with TRBD1 identical over 9 bases. TRBV23-1 is an ORF, with its function uncertain. V was clipped by 2 bases and J by 3 bases; unmatched bases: 4. The CDR3 runs to 15 residues. The CDR3 DNA sequence: TGCGCCAGCAGTCAACCTAGACAGGGGGAAGAGACCCAGTACTTC. Encoded protein: CASSQPRQGEETQYF.

V usage is TRBV5-1 and J usage is TRBJ2-1; tentatively, D is TRBD1 (6 bases). Trimming pared 5 bases from V and 5 bases from J, leaving 11 bases between. The germline V gene has CDR1 SGHRS and CDR2 YFSETQ. This CDR3 contains 13 residues. CDR3 sequence: CASSSGADNEQFF. The CDR3 DNA reads as TGCGCCAGCAGTTCAGGGGCAGACAATGAGCAGTTCTTC.

This clone showed up just a few times. The chain employs TRBV6-5 and TRBJ2-1, with TRBD1 as a possible D gene (7 bases). The CDR3 totals 14 residues. Trimming took off 6 bases at V and 9 bases at J, with 18 bases between the two ends. Germline lookup yields CDR1 MNHEY and CDR2 SVGAGI. The CDR3 DNA reads as TGTGCCAGCAGAGGCCAGGGGGGCGCGGGTGAGCAGTTCTTC. This gives the protein CASRGQGGAGEQFF.

V usage is TRBV9 and J usage is TRBJ1-5, with 9 bases matching TRBD1. The CDR3 runs 14 residues. V shed 2 bases, J shed 9 bases, and the junction held 6 bases outside the gene matches. CDR1 is SGDLS and CDR2 is YYNGEE in the germline V gene. In DNA, the CDR3 is TGTGCCAGCAGCGTTACAGGGGGCGGGGGGCCCCAGCATTTT. Translated, it gives CASSVTGGGGPQHF.